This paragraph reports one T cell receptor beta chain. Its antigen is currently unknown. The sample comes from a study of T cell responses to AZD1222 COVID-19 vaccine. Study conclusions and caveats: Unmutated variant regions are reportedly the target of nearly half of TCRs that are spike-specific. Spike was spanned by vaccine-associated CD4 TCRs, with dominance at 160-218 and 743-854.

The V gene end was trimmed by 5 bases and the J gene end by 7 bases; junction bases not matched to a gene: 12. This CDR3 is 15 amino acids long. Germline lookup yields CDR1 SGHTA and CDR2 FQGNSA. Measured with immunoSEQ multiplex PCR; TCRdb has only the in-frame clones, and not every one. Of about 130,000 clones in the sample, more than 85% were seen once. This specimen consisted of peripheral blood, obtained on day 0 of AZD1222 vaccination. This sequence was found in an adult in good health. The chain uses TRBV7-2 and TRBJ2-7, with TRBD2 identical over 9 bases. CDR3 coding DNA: TGTGCCAGCAGCAAAACCGGGACCAGCGGGGGGGAGCAGTACTTC. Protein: CASSKTGTSGGEQYF.